This T cell receptor (beta chain) emerged from a study of cytomegalovirus exposure and HLA in healthy donors. This clone was observed a handful of times. CDR1 and CDR2 from the germline V gene are MDHEN and SYDVKM. The junction had 8 bases not matched to a gene; V was cut back by 5 bases and J by 5 bases. CDR3 length equals 14 residues. PCR employed 60 Vbeta and 13 Jbeta primers. Here immunoSEQ multiplex PCR was the method, and the copy in TCRdb shows in-frame clones only, minus some. The table has about 140,000 clones, 75% to 90% seen once. The receptor's source is a female donor in good health and CMV-seronegative. The specimen was PBMCs. The genes are TRBV28 and TRBJ1-1, with 7 positions matching TRBD1. The CDR3 sequence: CASSLAGGWTEAFF. The CDR3 coding sequence is TGTGCCAGCAGTCTGGCAGGGGGGTGGACTGAAGCTTTCTTT.